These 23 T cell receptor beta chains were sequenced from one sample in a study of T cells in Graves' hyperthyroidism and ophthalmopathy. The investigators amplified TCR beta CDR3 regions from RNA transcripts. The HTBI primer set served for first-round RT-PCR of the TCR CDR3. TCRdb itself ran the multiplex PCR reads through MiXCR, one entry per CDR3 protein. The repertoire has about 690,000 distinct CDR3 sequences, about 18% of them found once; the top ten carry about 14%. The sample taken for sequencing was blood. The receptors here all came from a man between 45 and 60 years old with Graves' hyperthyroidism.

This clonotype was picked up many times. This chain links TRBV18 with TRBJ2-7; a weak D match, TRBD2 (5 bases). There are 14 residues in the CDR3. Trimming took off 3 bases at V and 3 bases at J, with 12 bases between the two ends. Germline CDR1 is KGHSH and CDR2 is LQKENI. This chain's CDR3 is CASSPGRAYYEQYF. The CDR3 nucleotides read TGTGCCAGCTCACCGGGGAGAGCCTACTACGAGCAGTACTTC.

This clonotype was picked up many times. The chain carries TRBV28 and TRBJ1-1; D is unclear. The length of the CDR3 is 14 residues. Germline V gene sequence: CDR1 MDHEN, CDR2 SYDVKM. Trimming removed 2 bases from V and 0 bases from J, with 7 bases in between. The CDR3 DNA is TGTGCCAGCAGTTTAAGGGAGATGAACACTGAAGCTTTCTTT. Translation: CASSLREMNTEAFF. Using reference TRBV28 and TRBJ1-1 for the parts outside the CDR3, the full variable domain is DVKVTQSSRYLVKRTGEKVFLECVQDMDHENMFWYRQDPGLGLRLIYFSYDVKMKEKGDIPEGYSVSREKKERFSLILESASTNQTSMYLCASSLREMNTEAFFGQGTRLTVV.

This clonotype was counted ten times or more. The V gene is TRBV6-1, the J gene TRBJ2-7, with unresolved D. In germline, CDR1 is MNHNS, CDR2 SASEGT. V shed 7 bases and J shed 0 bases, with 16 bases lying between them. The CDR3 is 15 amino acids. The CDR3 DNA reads TGTGCCAGCAAATGGACCGCCGGGTCCTCCTACGAGCAGTACTTC. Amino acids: CASKWTAGSSYEQYF.

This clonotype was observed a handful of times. CDR3 nucleotide sequence: TGTGCCAGCAGCCCCTTGGGGACTAGCGCAGCCGGGGAGCTGTTTTTT. As protein: CASSPLGTSAAGELFF. The chain carries TRBV5-4 and TRBJ2-2; TRBD2 matches at 10 bases. V trimming: 4 bases; J trimming: 6 bases; junction bases outside the gene matches: 9. There are 16 residues in the CDR3. Germline CDR1 is SGHNT and CDR2 is YYREEE (reference sequence).

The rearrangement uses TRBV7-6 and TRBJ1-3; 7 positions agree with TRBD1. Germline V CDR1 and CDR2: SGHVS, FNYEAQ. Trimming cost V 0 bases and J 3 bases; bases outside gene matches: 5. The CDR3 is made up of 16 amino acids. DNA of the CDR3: TGTGCCAGCAGCTTAGCTAAGGACAGGATTGGAAACACCATATATTTT. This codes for CASSLAKDRIGNTIYF.

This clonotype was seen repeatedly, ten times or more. In DNA, the CDR3 is TGTGCCAGCAGCAACAGAAGGGACTATGGCTACACCTTC. The encoded protein is CASSNRRDYGYTF. The V and J genes are TRBV7-8 and TRBJ1-2; D gene uncertain. V was trimmed by 5 bases and J by 3 bases, leaving 10 bases between them. In germline, CDR1 is SGHVS, CDR2 FQNEAQ. The CDR3 totals 13 residues.

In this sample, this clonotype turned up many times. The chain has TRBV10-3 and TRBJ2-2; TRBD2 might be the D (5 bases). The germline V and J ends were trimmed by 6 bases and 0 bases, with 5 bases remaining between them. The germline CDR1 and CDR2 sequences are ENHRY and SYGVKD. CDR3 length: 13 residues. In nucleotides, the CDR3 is TGTGCCATCAGGGAGGCGAACACCGGGGAGCTGTTTTTT. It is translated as CAIREANTGELFF.

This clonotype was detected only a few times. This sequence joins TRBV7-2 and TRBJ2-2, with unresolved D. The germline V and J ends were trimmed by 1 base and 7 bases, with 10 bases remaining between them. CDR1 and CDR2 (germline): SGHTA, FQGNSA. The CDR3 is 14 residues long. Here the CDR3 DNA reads TGTGCCAGCAGCTTAGTTCTAGATTTCGGGGAGCTGTTTTTT. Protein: CASSLVLDFGELFF. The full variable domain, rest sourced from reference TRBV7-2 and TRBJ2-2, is GAGVSQSPSNKVTEKGKDVELRCDPISGHTALYWYRQSLGQGLEFLIYFQGNSAPDKSGLPSDRFSAERTGGSVSTLTIQRTQQEDSAVYLCASSLVLDFGELFFGEGSRLTVL.

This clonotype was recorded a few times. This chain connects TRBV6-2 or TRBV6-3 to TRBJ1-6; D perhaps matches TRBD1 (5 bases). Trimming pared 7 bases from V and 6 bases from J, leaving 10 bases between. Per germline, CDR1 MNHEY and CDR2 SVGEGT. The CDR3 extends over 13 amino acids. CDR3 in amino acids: CASNRGFNSPLHF. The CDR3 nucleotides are TGTGCCAGCAACCGGGGCTTTAATTCACCCCTCCACTTT.

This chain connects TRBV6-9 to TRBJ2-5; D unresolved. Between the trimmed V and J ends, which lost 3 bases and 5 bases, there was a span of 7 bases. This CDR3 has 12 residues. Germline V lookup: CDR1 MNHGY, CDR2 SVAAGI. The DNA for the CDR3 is TGTGCCAGCAGTTACCCCCGGGAGACCCAGTACTTC. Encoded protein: CASSYPRETQYF.

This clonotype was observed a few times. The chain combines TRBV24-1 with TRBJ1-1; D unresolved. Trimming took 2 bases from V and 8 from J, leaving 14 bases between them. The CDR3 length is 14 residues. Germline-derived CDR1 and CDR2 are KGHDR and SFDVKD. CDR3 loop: CATSDSRRATEAFF. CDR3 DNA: TGTGCCACCAGTGATTCCCGACGGGCCACCGAAGCTTTCTTT.

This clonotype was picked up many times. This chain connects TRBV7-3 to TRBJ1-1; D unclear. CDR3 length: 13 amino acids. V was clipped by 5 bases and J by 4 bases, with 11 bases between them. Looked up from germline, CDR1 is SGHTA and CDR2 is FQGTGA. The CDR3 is CASSPRRGTEAFF. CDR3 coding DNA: TGTGCCAGCAGCCCCCGCCGGGGCACTGAAGCTTTCTTT. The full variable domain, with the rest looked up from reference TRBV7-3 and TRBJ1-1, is GAGVSQTPSNKVTEKGKYVELRCDPISGHTALYWYRQSLGQGPEFLIYFQGTGAADDSGLPNDRFFAVRPEGSVSTLKIQRTERGDSAVYLCASSPRRGTEAFFGQGTRLTVV.

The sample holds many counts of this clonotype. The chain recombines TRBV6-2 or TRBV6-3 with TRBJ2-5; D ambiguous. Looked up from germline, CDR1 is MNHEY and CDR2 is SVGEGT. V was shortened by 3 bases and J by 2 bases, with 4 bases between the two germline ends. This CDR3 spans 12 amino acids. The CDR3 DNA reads TGTGCCAGCAGTTATCCTCAAGAGACCCAGTACTTC. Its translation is CASSYPQETQYF.

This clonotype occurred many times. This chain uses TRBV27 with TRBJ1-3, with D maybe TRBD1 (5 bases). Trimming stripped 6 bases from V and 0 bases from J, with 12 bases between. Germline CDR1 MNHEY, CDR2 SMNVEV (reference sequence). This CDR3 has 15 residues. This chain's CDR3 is CASSRDRSSGNTIYF. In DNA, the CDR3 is TGTGCCAGCAGCCGGGACCGCAGCTCTGGAAACACCATATATTTT.

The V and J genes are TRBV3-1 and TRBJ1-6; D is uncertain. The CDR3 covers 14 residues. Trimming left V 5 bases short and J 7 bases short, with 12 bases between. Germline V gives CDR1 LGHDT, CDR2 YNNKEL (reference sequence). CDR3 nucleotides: TGTGCCAGCAGCGGGTGGGGTGAAAATTCACCCCTCCACTTT. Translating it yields CASSGWGENSPLHF. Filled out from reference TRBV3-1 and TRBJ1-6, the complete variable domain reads DTAVSQTPKYLVTQMGNDKSIKCEQNLGHDTMYWYKQDSKKFLKIMFSYNNKELIINETVPNRFSPKSPDKAHLNLHINSLELGDSAVYFCASSGWGENSPLHFGNGTRLTVT.

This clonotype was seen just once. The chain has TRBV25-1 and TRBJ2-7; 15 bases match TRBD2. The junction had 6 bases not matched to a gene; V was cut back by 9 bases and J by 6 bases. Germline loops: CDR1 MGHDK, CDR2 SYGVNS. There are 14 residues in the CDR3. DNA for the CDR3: TGTGCCAGTAAGGGGACTAGCGGGAGGAGCGAGCAGTACTTC. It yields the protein CASKGTSGRSEQYF.

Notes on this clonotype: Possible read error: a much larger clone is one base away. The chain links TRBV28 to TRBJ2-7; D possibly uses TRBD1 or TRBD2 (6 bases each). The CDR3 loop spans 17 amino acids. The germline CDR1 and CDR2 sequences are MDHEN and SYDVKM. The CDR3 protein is CASSPRPGGGGSYERYF. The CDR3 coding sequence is TGTGCCAGCAGTCCCCGCCCCGGGGGCGGTGGTTCCTACGAGCGGTACTTC.

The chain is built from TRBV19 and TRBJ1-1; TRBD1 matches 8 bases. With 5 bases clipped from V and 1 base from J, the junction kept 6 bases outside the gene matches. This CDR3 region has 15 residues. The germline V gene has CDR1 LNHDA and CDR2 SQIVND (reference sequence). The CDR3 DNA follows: TGTGCCAGTAGTCAACCCGGGACAGGGAACACTGAAGCTTTCTTT. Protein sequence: CASSQPGTGNTEAFF.

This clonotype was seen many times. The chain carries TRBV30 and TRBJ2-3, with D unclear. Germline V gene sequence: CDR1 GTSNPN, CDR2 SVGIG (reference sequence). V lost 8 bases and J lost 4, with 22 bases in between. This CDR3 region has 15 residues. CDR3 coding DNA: TGTGCCCACAATGGGTGGGGATCTCGGGCAGATACGCAGTATTTT. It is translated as CAHNGWGSRADTQYF. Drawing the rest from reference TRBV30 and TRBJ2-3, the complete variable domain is SQTIHQWPATLVQPVGSPLSLECTVEGTSNPNLYWYRQAAGRGLQLLFYSVGIGQISSEVPQNLSASRPQDRQFILSSKKLLLSDSGFYLCAHNGWGSRADTQYFGPGTRLTVL.

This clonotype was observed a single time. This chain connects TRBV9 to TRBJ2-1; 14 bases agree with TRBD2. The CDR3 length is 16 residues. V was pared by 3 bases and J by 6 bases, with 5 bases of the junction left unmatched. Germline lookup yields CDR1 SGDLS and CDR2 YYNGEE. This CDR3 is CASSGSGLAGANEQFF. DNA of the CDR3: TGTGCCAGCAGCGGATCGGGACTAGCGGGAGCCAATGAGCAGTTCTTC.

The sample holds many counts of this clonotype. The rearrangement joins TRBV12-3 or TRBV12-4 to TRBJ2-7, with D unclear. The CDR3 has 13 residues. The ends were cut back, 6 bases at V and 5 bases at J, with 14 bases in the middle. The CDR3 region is CASSLEHADEQYF. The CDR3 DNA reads TGTGCCAGCAGCCTTGAGCACGCGGACGAGCAGTACTTC.

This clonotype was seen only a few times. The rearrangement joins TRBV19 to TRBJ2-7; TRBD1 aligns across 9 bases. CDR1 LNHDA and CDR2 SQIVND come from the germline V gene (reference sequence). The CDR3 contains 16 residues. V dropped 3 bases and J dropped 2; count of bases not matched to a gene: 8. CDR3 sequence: CASSILAGQGTYEQYF. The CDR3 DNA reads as TGTGCCAGTAGTATTCTGGCGGGACAGGGTACCTACGAGCAGTACTTC.

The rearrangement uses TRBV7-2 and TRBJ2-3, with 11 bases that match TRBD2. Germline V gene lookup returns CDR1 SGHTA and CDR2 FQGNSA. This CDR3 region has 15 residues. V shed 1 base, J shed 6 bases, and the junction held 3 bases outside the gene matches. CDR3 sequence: CASSLGIAGGDTQYF. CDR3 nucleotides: TGTGCCAGCAGCTTAGGAATAGCGGGAGGGGATACGCAGTATTTT.